Each of the 10 T cell receptor beta chains below was sequenced from the same sample in a study of beta chain features in type 1 diabetes. Whole-study findings and limits: Among all four CD4+ subsets, Type 1 diabetes patients had TCRB CDR3s that were moderately but significantly shorter.

The isolated RNA, all of it, was reverse transcribed, so expressed TCRB transcripts were what got sequenced. Assay: immunoSEQ multiplex PCR; the TCRdb copy retains only in-frame clones and omits some. The profile shows hundreds of thousands of clones, about an eighth of them singletons. Their antigens are not known. What was sequenced was naive CD4+ T cells from blood. These receptor sequences come from a man younger than 35 with type 1 diabetes.

This clone was observed a handful of times. The chain carries TRBV7-3 and TRBJ2-2; 7 nucleotides agree with TRBD1. The germline V gene has CDR1 SGHTA and CDR2 FQGTGA. The CDR3 totals 13 residues. J was trimmed by 6 bases and V by 6 bases; bases with no gene match: 4. CDR3 residues: CASSRQGAGELFF. The DNA for the CDR3 is TGTGCCAGCAGTCGACAGGGCGCCGGGGAGCTGTTTTTT.

The V and J genes are TRBV7-9 and TRBJ2-7, with TRBD1 identical over 10 bases. This CDR3 has 16 amino acids. V lost 6 bases to trimming and J lost 2 bases; unmatched junction nucleotides: 10. Germline CDR1 and CDR2: SEHNR and FQNEAQ (reference sequence). The CDR3: CASSHDAGQGAYEQYF. The CDR3 bases are TGTGCCAGCAGTCATGACGCAGGACAGGGGGCCTACGAGCAGTACTTC.

The chain carries TRBV7-9 and TRBJ2-7, with D maybe TRBD1 (6 bases). The germline V gene has CDR1 SEHNR and CDR2 FQNEAQ (reference sequence). Deletions cut 1 base from V and 5 bases from J, with 12 bases between. This CDR3 has 14 residues. CDR3 region: CASSLGAGVDEQYF. CDR3 DNA: TGTGCCAGCAGCTTAGGGGCAGGGGTTGACGAGCAGTACTTC.

The V gene is TRBV21-1, the J gene TRBJ1-1. TRBV21-1 counts as a pseudogene. The CDR3 extends over 12 amino acids. CDR3 sequence reads: CASTTRRPEAFF. CDR3 DNA: TGTGCCAGCACCACTAGGCGACCTGAAGCTTTCTTT.

This clone showed up just a few times. V and J are TRBV30 and TRBJ1-6; no definite D call. CDR1 is GTSNPN and CDR2 is SVGIG in the germline V gene (reference sequence). V lost 5 bases to trimming and J lost 6 bases, with 11 bases between them. The CDR3 loop spans 13 amino acids. This CDR3 is CAWSLGPNSPLHF. The CDR3 nucleotides are TGTGCCTGGTCGCTAGGGCCTAATTCACCCCTCCACTTT.

V and J are TRBV6-5 and TRBJ1-1; no reliable D call. CDR3 length: 11 amino acids. Looked up from germline, CDR1 is MNHEY and CDR2 is SVGAGI. V lost 8 bases and J 4 bases, leaving 8 bases between the germline ends. The CDR3 sequence: CASAWGTEAFF. The DNA of the CDR3 is TGTGCCAGCGCTTGGGGCACTGAAGCTTTCTTT.

This clone was detected a few times. J is TRBJ2-3 and V is TRBV7-9; D call uncertain. V dropped 1 base and J dropped 3 bases, with 8 bases sitting between them. CDR3 length: 14 amino acids. Germline CDR1 reads SEHNR; CDR2 reads FQNEAQ (reference sequence). This CDR3 reads CASSLGRETDTQYF. CDR3 DNA: TGTGCCAGCAGCTTAGGACGCGAAACAGATACGCAGTATTTT.

This chain joins TRBV5-1 and TRBJ1-4, with TRBD1 as a possible D gene (6 bases). With 2 bases removed from V and 8 bases from J, the gap between germline ends came to 13 bases. In germline, CDR1 is SGHRS, CDR2 YFSETQ. The CDR3 is made up of 14 amino acids. The CDR3 nucleotides are TGCGCCAGCAGCTTTCACAGGGAAGAGGAAAAACTGTTTTTT. Protein: CASSFHREEEKLFF.

V and J are TRBV4-2 and TRBJ2-1; no reliable D call. The CDR3 loop spans 14 amino acids. Trimming pared 1 base from V and 7 bases from J, leaving 11 bases between. The V gene's germline CDR1 is LGHNA and CDR2 YNFKEQ. This chain's CDR3 is CASSQVSSGNEQFF. The CDR3 DNA follows: TGTGCCAGCAGCCAAGTGTCCTCCGGGAATGAGCAGTTCTTC.

This clone was seen a handful of times. The same CDR3 is also encoded by other DNA sequences in this sample. This chain uses TRBV7-2 with TRBJ2-3, with D unresolved. The CDR3 sequence is 14 residues long. Per the germline V gene, CDR1 is SGHTA and CDR2 is FQGNSA. Between the trimmed V and J ends, which lost 2 bases and 0 bases, there was a span of 6 bases. The CDR3 region is CASSLRRSTDTQYF. CDR3 DNA sequence: TGTGCCAGCAGCTTACGGCGAAGCACAGATACGCAGTATTTT. The complete variable domain, with remaining parts taken from reference TRBV7-2 and TRBJ2-3, reads GAGVSQSPSNKVTEKGKDVELRCDPISGHTALYWYRQSLGQGLEFLIYFQGNSAPDKSGLPSDRFSAERTGGSVSTLTIQRTQQEDSAVYLCASSLRRSTDTQYFGPGTRLTVL.